Presented here are 21 T cell receptor beta chains from one specimen sequenced in a study of blood T cell repertoires in COVID-19. Method: immunoSEQ multiplex PCR; TCRdb's copy keeps in-frame clones and lacks some. This sample yields roughly 250,000 clones, of which under 90% are seen a single time; 8% to 9.5% belongs to the top ten. Sequencing used peripheral blood. These receptors originate from a human donor in a cohort sampled during active COVID-19.

This chain joins TRBV13 and TRBJ1-1; the match to TRBD1 covers 8 bases. The ends lost 4 bases at V and 5 bases at J; junction bases unmatched: 6. The germline CDR1 and CDR2 sequences are PRHDT and FYEKMQ (reference sequence). This CDR3 contains 14 residues. CDR3 sequence reads: CASSSYRQGTEAFF. The DNA of the CDR3 is TGTGCCAGCAGCTCTTACCGACAGGGGACTGAAGCTTTCTTT.

The chain employs TRBV6-6 and TRBJ1-6, with 7 nucleotides matching TRBD1. Germline assignment: CDR1 MNHNY and CDR2 SVGAGI (reference sequence). With V trimmed by 7 bases and J by 4 bases, 10 bases remained unmatched. The CDR3 length is 16 residues. The CDR3 loop is CASTDLQQGYNSPLHF. CDR3 DNA sequence: TGTGCCAGCACCGACCTCCAACAGGGGTATAATTCACCCCTCCACTTT.

This clone was seen a single time. The chain links TRBV15 to TRBJ1-1; D possibly corresponds to TRBD1 (6 bases). Trimming took 3 bases from V and 0 from J, leaving 8 bases between them. Per germline, CDR1 LNHNV and CDR2 YYDKDF (reference sequence). The CDR3 sequence is 14 residues long. The CDR3: CATSRDRMNTEAFF. CDR3 sequence (DNA): TGTGCCACCAGCAGGGACAGAATGAACACTGAAGCTTTCTTT.

The V call is TRBV12-3 or TRBV12-4, the J call TRBJ1-5; D is possibly TRBD1 (5 bases). V was shortened by 5 bases and J by 8 bases, with 13 bases between the two germline ends. The CDR3 sequence is 13 residues long. CDR3 sequence: CASSRSWGEPQHF. The DNA of the CDR3 is TGTGCCAGCAGTCGTAGTTGGGGGGAGCCCCAGCATTTT.

CDR3 nucleotide sequence: TGTGCCACCAGTGGGACAGGGATCAACGAGCAGTACTTC. Residues: CATSGTGINEQYF. The chain has TRBV24-1 and TRBJ2-7, with TRBD1 matching 8 bases. Trimming removed 5 bases from V and 5 bases from J; junction bases left unmatched: 4. The CDR3 is 13 residues long. Germline CDR1 KGHDR, CDR2 SFDVKD.

The chain links TRBV6-1 to TRBJ1-5; 8 bases agree with TRBD1. Germline CDR1 is MNHNS and CDR2 is SASEGT. V dropped 4 bases and J dropped 9; count of bases not matched to a gene: 17. The CDR3 has 17 amino acids. The DNA for the CDR3 is TGTGCCAGCAGTGCCCTGGGGACAGGCTACTCACCTGGGCCCCAGCATTTT. This sequence encodes CASSALGTGYSPGPQHF.

The rearrangement uses TRBV13 and TRBJ1-3; D gene unclear. This CDR3 spans 12 amino acids. CDR1 is PRHDT and CDR2 is FYEKMQ in the germline V gene (reference sequence). Trimming removed 6 bases from V and 1 base from J, with 4 bases in between. This CDR3 is CASRYSGNTIYF. In nucleotides, the CDR3 is TGTGCCAGCAGGTATTCTGGAAACACCATATATTTT.

The chain joins TRBV9 to TRBJ2-2; TRBD2 agrees at 10 bases. With 4 bases clipped from V and 2 bases from J, the junction kept 14 bases outside the gene matches. The germline gives CDR1 SGDLS, CDR2 YYNGEE. The CDR3 loop spans 19 amino acids. This CDR3 is CASSPFIAGGRKNTGELFF. The CDR3 DNA follows: TGTGCCAGCAGCCCATTCATAGCGGGAGGTCGCAAAAACACCGGGGAGCTGTTTTTT.

This rearrangement joins TRBV10-3 to TRBJ1-2; 9 bases agree with TRBD1. CDR1 ENHRY and CDR2 SYGVKD come from the germline V gene. Trimming took 2 bases from V and 8 from J; bases not matched to a gene: 3. This CDR3 has 13 amino acids. CDR3 amino acids: CAISERQGGGYTF. The CDR3 DNA reads as TGTGCCATCAGTGAGAGACAGGGGGGCGGCTACACCTTC.

V usage is TRBV6-5 and J usage is TRBJ1-3; 10 positions match TRBD1. V lost 8 bases, J lost 1 base, and 2 bases stayed unmatched. CDR3 length: 14 residues. Germline-derived CDR1 and CDR2 are MNHEY and SVGAGI. CDR3 amino acids: CASWTGGSGNTIYF. CDR3 coding DNA: TGTGCCAGCTGGACAGGGGGGTCTGGAAACACCATATATTTT.

The chain carries TRBV5-4 and TRBJ2-2, with D possibly being TRBD2 (6 bases). Germline CDR1 reads SGHNT; CDR2 reads YYREEE (reference sequence). V lost 3 bases and J lost 5, with 14 bases in between. The CDR3 consists of 15 residues. CDR3 bases: TGTGCCAGCAGCTACGGAGGGGTTCAAACCGGGGAGCTGTTTTTT. Residues: CASSYGGVQTGELFF.

The CDR3 bases are TGTGCCAGCAGTGCCCTAACGGGGGTCCCGAACACTGAAGCTTTCTTT. Its translation is CASSALTGVPNTEAFF. The rearrangement joins TRBV25-1 to TRBJ1-1, with D maybe TRBD1 (5 bases). V was shortened by 4 bases and J by 1 base, with 16 bases between the two germline ends. The germline V gene has CDR1 MGHDK and CDR2 SYGVNS. The CDR3 sequence is 16 residues long.

This clone was picked up a small number of times. The rearrangement joins TRBV7-3 to TRBJ1-6, with D possibly TRBD1 on 6 matching bases. The CDR3 extends over 15 amino acids. Germline CDR1 is SGHTA and CDR2 is FQGTGA. Deletions cut 5 bases from V and 8 bases from J, with 16 bases between. CDR3 residues: CASSPTGFSDSPLHF. CDR3 DNA sequence: TGTGCCAGCAGCCCGACAGGTTTCTCAGATTCACCCCTCCACTTT.

The chain has TRBV2 and TRBJ2-1; 16 bases line up with TRBD2. The germline CDR1 and CDR2 sequences are SNHLY and FYNNEI. Unmatched junction bases numbered 3, after V lost 6 bases and J lost 1 base. The CDR3 length is 17 residues. The CDR3 sequence: CASRGTSGRVSYNEQFF. The CDR3 nucleotides are TGTGCCAGCAGAGGGACTAGCGGGAGGGTATCCTACAATGAGCAGTTCTTC.

This clone was seen a few times. The chain is built from TRBV7-9 and TRBJ2-3; a possible D gene is TRBD1 (6 bases). The germline CDR1 and CDR2 sequences are SEHNR and FQNEAQ (reference sequence). The CDR3 contains 14 residues. Trimming removed 4 bases from V and 4 bases from J, with 12 bases in between. CDR3 sequence reads: CASSSTGMSDTQYF. CDR3 in DNA: TGTGCCAGCAGCTCCACAGGGATGTCAGATACGCAGTATTTT.

This clone was counted between two and nine times. The chain carries TRBV27 and TRBJ1-6, with a weak D call TRBD1 (5 bases). Looked up from germline, CDR1 is MNHEY and CDR2 is SMNVEV (reference sequence). The V gene lost 6 bases and the J gene lost 2 bases, with 17 bases spanning the gap. This CDR3 region has 17 residues. The CDR3 coding sequence is TGTGCCAGCAGCCGTGGCGGGGGGAGGACCTATAATTCACCCCTCCACTTT. Translating gives CASSRGGGRTYNSPLHF.

This chain connects TRBV6-2 or TRBV6-3 to TRBJ2-5; 12 positions agree with TRBD2. V lost 5 bases, J lost 5 bases, and 9 bases stayed unmatched. Germline CDR1 and CDR2: MNHEY and SVGEGT. CDR3 length: 16 residues. The CDR3 sequence is CASSRMTSGGLETQYF. The DNA for the CDR3 is TGTGCCAGCAGTCGCATGACTAGCGGGGGTTTGGAGACCCAGTACTTC.

The CDR3: CASSPLRASGVADTQYF. The CDR3, as DNA: TGTGCCAGCTCACCACTCCGGGCTAGCGGGGTTGCAGATACGCAGTATTTT. The chain links TRBV18 to TRBJ2-3; 9 positions agree with TRBD2. J was trimmed by 4 bases and V by 1 base; bases with no gene match: 9. Germline V gene data show CDR1 as KGHSH and CDR2 as LQKENI. The CDR3 consists of 17 residues.

This chain uses TRBV5-6 with TRBJ1-2, with a tentative D call TRBD1 (5 bases). Germline loops: CDR1 SGHDT, CDR2 YYEEEE. This CDR3 comprises 13 residues. The CDR3 region is CNNRQASNYGYTF. CDR3 nucleotide sequence: TGTAACAACAGGCAGGCCTCTAACTATGGCTACACCTTC. The whole variable domain, remainder taken from reference TRBV5-6 and TRBJ1-2, is DAGVTQSPTHLIKTRGQQVTLRCSPKSGHDTVSWYQQALGQGPQFIFQYYEEEERQRGNFPDRFSGHQFPNYSSELNVNALLLGDSALYLCNNRQASNYGYTFGSGTRLTVV.

This clone was counted a single time. The chain has TRBV6-6 and TRBJ1-1; D is perhaps TRBD1 (5 bases). The V gene lost 6 bases and the J gene lost 5 bases, with 16 bases spanning the gap. Germline lookup yields CDR1 MNHNY and CDR2 SVGAGI (reference sequence). This CDR3 comprises 14 residues. CDR3 amino acids: CASRMQGGKTEAFF. CDR3 coding DNA: TGTGCCAGCAGAATGCAGGGAGGGAAGACTGAAGCTTTCTTT.

The chain recombines TRBV2 with TRBJ1-1; D may be TRBD1 (6 bases). This CDR3 is built from 12 residues. Germline-derived CDR1 and CDR2 are SNHLY and FYNNEI. V gave up 6 bases and J gave up 7 bases, with 12 bases separating them. CDR3 coding DNA: TGTGCCAGCAGGGGGGCCGAAGTTGAAGCTTTCTTT. Residues: CASRGAEVEAFF.